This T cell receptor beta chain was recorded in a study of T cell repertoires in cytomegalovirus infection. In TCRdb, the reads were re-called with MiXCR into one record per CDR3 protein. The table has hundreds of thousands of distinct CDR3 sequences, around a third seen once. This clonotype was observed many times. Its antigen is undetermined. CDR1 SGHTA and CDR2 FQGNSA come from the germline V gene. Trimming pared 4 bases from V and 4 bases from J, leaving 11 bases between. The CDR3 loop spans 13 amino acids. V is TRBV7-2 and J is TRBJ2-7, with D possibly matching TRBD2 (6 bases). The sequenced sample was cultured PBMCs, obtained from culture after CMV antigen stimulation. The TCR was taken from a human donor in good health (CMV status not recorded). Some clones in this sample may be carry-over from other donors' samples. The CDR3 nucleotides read TGTGCCAGCAGCTACCTTCTAGCGTACGAGCAGTACTTC. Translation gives CASSYLLAYEQYF.